A single sample is the source of the 3 T cell receptor beta chains below, sequenced in a study of T cells in narcolepsy. Clones were sequenced by immunoSEQ multiplex PCR, and TCRdb holds only the in-frame ones, with some missing. The table has around 26,000 clones, roughly 86% seen once. The sequencing input was CD45RA- memory CD4+ T cells from PBMCs. These receptors came from a human donor with narcolepsy.

The CDR3 region has the DNA TGCGCCAGCAGCTTGCTAGTCAGGGGTTCCACCGGGGAGCTGTTTTTT. Translated, it gives CASSLLVRGSTGELFF. V gene TRBV5-1 combines with J gene TRBJ2-2; a possible D gene is TRBD1 (6 bases). Trimming removed 1 base from V and 4 bases from J, with 14 bases in between. CDR1 and CDR2 (germline): SGHRS, YFSETQ. The CDR3 contains 16 residues.

V and J are TRBV6-6 and TRBJ1-6; D remains ambiguous. Germline lookup yields CDR1 MNHNY and CDR2 SVGAGI (reference sequence). V dropped 0 bases and J dropped 5 bases, with 11 bases sitting between them. This CDR3 is 16 amino acids long. In DNA form, the CDR3 reads TGTGCCAGCAGTTACTCGGGGAACCCCCATAATTCACCCCTCCACTTT. Amino acids: CASSYSGNPHNSPLHF.

V is TRBV7-6 and J is TRBJ2-1; TRBD2 matches 7 bases. Trimming took 1 base from V and 4 from J; bases not matched to a gene: 19. Germline assignment: CDR1 SGHVS and CDR2 FNYEAQ. This CDR3 has 20 amino acids. The CDR3 sequence: CASSLGDPSMAGDRYNEQFF. DNA for the CDR3: TGTGCCAGCAGCTTAGGGGACCCCTCTATGGCGGGAGATCGGTACAATGAGCAGTTCTTC.